What follows is one T cell receptor beta chain and its context. The entry originates in a study of blood T cells in healthy people across ages. A minimum of 5 micrograms of total RNA was extracted per sample. A sample-barcoded 5' primer and a J-beta primer mix were used in a second PCR of about 7 to 11 cycles. TCRdb reprocessed the 5' RACE reads with MiXCR, giving one entry per CDR3 protein. The sample lists hundreds of thousands of distinct CDR3 sequences; more than 45% were seen once. Sequencing was performed on blood. The receptor comes from a woman older than 75 in good health.

DNA of the CDR3: TGTGCCAGCAGTCTAGAGTATGCAACTAATGAAAAACTGTTTTTT. This codes for CASSLEYATNEKLFF. The chain is built from TRBV7-2 and TRBJ1-4; D not resolved. The CDR3 runs to 15 residues. Trimming shortened V by 6 bases and J by 0 bases, and 11 bases separated the two germline ends. Germline CDR1 SGHTA, CDR2 FQGNSA.